What follows is one T cell receptor beta chain and its context. Its matching antigen is unknown. The data stem from a study of early T cells in non-severe SARS-CoV-2 infection. The wider study: The sequenced material was bulk RNA from unsorted whole blood, and its chains were unpaired.

Germline V lookup: CDR1 DFQATT, CDR2 SNEGSKA (reference sequence). The V gene end was trimmed by 2 bases and the J gene end by 2 bases; junction bases not matched to a gene: 6. The CDR3 is 16 residues long. Regarding the study as a whole: VDJdb-based annotation leaned toward anti-spike CD8 responses and missed private and CD4 specificities.

Individual cDNA molecules each received unique molecular identifiers attached to them. From the 5' RACE reads, TCRdb called clonotypes with MiXCR, one entry per CDR3 protein. The table has 85,000 to 100,000 distinct CDR3 sequences, about 12% seen once. This clonotype originated in an adult who was a healthcare worker with PCR-confirmed SARS-CoV-2 infection or an uninfected control (not recorded which). The sample comprised whole blood. The chain uses TRBV20-1 and TRBJ2-1; 10 bases line up with TRBD2. The CDR3 region is CSARSPSGGTYNEQFF. The CDR3 DNA reads as TGCAGTGCTAGATCGCCTAGCGGGGGCACCTACAATGAGCAGTTCTTC.